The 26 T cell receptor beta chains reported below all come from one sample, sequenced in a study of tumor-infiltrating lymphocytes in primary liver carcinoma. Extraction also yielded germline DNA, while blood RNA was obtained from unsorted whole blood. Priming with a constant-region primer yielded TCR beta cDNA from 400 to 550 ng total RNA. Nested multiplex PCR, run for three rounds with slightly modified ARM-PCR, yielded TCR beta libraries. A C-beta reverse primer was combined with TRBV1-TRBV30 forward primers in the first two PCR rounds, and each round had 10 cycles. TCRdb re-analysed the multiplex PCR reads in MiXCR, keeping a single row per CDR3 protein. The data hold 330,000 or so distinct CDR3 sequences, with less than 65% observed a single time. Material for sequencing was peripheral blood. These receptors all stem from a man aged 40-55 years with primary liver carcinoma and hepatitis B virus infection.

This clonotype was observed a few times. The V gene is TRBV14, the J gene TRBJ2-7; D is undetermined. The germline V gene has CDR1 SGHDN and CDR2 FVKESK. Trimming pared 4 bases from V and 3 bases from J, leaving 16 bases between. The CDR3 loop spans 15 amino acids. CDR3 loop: CASSPRSKPFYEQYF. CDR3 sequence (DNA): TGTGCCAGCAGCCCCCGGAGCAAGCCGTTCTACGAGCAGTACTTC.

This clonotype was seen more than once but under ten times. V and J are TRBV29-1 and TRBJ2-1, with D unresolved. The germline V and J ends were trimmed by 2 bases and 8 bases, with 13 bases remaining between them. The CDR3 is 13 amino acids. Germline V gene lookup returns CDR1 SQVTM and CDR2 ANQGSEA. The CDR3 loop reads CSVEIGTPYEQFF. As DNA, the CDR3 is TGCAGCGTTGAAATAGGCACGCCTTATGAGCAGTTCTTC.

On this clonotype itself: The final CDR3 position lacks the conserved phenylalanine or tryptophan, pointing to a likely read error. As DNA, the CDR3 is TGTGTCAGCAGTACGGACATCTGGGGGGAGCAGTACCTC. Protein: CVSSTDIWGEQYL. The chain combines TRBV6-1 with TRBJ2-7; D could derive from TRBD1 or TRBD2 (5 bases each). The germline gives CDR1 MNHNS, CDR2 SASEGT. CDR3 length equals 13 residues.

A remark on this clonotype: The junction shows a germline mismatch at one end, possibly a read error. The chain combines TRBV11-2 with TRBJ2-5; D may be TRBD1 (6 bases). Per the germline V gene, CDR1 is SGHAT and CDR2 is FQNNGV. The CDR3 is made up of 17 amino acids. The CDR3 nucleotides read TGTGCCAGCAGCTTCGGGTACGGACAGAGAGTTGGGGAGACCCAATACTTC. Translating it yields CASSFGYGQRVGETQYF.

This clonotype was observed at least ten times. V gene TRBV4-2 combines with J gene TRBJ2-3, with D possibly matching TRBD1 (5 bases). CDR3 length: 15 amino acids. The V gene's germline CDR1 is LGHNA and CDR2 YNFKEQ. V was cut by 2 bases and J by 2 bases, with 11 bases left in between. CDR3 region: CASSQLQQDTDTQYF. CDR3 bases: TGTGCCAGCAGCCAACTTCAACAGGACACAGATACGCAGTATTTT.

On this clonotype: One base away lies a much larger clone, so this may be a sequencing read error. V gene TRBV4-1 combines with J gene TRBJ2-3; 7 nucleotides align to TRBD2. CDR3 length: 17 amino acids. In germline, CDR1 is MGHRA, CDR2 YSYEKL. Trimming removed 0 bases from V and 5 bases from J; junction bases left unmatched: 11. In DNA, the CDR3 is TGCGCCAGCAGCCAAGATCAGACTGGCGGGAGTGGAGATACGCAGTATTTT. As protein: CASSQDQTGGSGDTQYF.

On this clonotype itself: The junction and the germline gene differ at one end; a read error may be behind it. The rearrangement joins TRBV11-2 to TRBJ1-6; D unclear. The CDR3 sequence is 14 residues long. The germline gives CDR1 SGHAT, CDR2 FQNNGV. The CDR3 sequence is CPSSLGRVASPLQF. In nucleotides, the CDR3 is TGTCCCAGCAGCTTAGGGAGGGTGGCTTCACCCCTCCAGTTT.

The CDR3 DNA sequence: TGTGTCAGTAGCTTAGTCGGACTATCTCGCGGCTCGAACACCGGGGAGCTGTTTTTT. Translating gives CVSSLVGLSRGSNTGELFF. The chain is built from TRBV11-2 and TRBJ2-2; D might be TRBD2 (6 bases). Germline V gene data show CDR1 as SGHAT and CDR2 as FQNNGV. The CDR3 has 19 residues.

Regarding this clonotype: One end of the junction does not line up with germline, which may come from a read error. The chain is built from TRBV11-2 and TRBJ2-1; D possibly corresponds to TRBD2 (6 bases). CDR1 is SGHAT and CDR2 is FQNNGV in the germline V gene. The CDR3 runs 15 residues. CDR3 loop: CASSLDSREDNEQLF. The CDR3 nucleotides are TGTGCCAGCAGCTTAGATAGCAGGGAGGACAATGAACAGCTCTTC.

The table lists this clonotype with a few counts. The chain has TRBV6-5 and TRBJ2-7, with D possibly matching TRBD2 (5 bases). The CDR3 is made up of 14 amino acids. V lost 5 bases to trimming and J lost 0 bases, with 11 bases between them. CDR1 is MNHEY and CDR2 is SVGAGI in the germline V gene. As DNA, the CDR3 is TGTGCCAGCAGTGCGACTGGGAGCTCCTACGAGCAGTACTTC. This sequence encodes CASSATGSSYEQYF.

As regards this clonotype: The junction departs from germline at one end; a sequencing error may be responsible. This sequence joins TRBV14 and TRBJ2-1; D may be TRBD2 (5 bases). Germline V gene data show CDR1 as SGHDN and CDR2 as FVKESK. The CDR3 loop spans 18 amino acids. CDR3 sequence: CASSQERAEWGSYNEQLF. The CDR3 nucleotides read TGTGCCAGCAGCCAAGAGAGGGCCGAGTGGGGATCCTACAATGAGCAGCTCTTC.

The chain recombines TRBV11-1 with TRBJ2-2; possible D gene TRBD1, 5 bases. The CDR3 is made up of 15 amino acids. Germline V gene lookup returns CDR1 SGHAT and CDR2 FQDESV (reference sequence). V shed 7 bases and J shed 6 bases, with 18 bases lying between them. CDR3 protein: CASTHTGPFSGELFF. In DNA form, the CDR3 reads TGTGCCAGCACCCATACAGGACCTTTCTCCGGGGAGCTGTTTTTT.

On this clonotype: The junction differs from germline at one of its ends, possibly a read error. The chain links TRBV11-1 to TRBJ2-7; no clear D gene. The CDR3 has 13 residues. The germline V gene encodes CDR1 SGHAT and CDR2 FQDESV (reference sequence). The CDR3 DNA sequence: TGTTCCAGCAGCTTAAATCCTAACTACGAACAGTACTTC. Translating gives CSSSLNPNYEQYF.

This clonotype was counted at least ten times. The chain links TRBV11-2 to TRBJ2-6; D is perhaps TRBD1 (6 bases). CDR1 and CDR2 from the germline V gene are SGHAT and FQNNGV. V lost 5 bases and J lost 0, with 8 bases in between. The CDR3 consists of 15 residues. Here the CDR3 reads CASSTRGSGANVLTF. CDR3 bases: TGTGCCAGCAGCACCAGGGGCTCTGGGGCCAACGTCCTGACTTTC.

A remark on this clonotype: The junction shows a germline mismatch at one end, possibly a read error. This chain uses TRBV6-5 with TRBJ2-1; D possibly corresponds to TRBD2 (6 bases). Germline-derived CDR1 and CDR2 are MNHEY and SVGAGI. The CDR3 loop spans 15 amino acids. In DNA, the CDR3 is TGTGCCAGCAGTTCCATTAGAGGGACTTACAATGAGCAATTCTTC. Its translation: CASSSIRGTYNEQFF.

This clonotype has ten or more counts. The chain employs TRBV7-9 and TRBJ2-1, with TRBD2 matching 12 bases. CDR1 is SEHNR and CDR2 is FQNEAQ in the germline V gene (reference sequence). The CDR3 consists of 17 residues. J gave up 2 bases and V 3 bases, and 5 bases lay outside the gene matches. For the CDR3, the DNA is TGTGCCAGCAGCTTCCCTCGACTAGCGGGGGCCTACAATGAGCAGTTCTTC. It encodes CASSFPRLAGAYNEQFF. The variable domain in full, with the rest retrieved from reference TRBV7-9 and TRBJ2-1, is DTGVSQNPRHKITKRGQNVTFRCDPISEHNRLYWYRQTLGQGPEFLTYFQNEAQLEKSRLLSDRFSAERPKGSFSTLEIQRTEQGDSAMYLCASSFPRLAGAYNEQFFGPGTRLTVL.

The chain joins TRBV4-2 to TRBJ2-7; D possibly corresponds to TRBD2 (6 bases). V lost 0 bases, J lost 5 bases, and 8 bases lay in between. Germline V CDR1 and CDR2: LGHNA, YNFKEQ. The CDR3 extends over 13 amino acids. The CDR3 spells CASSQEGTDEQYF. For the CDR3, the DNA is TGTGCCAGCAGCCAAGAGGGGACTGACGAGCAGTACTTC.

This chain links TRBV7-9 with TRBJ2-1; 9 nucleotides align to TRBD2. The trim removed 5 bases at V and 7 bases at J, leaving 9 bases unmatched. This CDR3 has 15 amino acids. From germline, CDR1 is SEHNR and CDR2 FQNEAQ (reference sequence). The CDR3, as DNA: TGTGCCAGCAGCCTCGAGGGGCGGGGGGGTAATGAGCAGTTCTTC. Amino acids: CASSLEGRGGNEQFF.

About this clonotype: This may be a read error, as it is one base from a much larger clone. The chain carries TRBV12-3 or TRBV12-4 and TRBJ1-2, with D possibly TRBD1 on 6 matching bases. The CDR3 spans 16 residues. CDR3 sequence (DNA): TGTTCCAGCAGTCATGAGCAGGGGTCCATTAACTATGGCTACACCTTC. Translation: CSSSHEQGSINYGYTF.

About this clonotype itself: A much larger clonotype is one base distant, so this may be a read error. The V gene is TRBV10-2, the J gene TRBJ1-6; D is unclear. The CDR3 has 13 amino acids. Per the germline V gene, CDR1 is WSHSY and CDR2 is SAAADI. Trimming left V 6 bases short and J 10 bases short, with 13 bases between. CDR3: CASSPDAPSPLHF. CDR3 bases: TGCGCCAGCAGCCCCGATGCACCCTCACCCCTCCACTTT.

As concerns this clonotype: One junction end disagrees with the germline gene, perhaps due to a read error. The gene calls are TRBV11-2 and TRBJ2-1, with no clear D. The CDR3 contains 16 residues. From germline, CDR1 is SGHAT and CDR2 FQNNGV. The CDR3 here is CATSLESSLGYNELFF. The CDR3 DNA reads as TGTGCCACCAGCTTAGAAAGTAGCTTGGGGTACAATGAGCTTTTCTTC. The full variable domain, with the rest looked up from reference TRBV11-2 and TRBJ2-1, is EAGVAQSPRYKIIEKRQSVAFWCNPISGHATLYWYQQILGQGPKLLIQFQNNGVVDDSQLPKDRFSAERLKGVDSTLKIQPAKLEDSAVYLCATSLESSLGYNELFFGPGTRLTVL.

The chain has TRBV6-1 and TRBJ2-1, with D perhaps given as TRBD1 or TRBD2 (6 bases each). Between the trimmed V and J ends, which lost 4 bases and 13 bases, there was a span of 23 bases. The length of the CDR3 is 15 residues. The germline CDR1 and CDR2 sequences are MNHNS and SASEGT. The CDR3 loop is CASSGPGTGAGTQFF. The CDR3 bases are TGTGCCAGCAGTGGACCCGGGACGGGGGCTGGGACCCAGTTCTTC.

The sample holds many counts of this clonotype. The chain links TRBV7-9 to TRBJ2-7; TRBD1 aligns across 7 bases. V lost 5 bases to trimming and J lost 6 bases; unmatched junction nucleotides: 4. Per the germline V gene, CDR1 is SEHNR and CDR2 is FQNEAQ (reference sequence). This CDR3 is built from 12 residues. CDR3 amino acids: CASSPTGTEQYF. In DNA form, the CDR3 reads TGTGCCAGCAGCCCGACAGGGACCGAGCAGTACTTC.

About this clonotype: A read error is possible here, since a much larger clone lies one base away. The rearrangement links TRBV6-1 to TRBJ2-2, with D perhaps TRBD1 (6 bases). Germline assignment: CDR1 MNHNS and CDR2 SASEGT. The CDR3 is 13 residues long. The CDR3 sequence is CASDRLGTGELLF. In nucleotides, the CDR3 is TGTGCCAGCGACAGGCTAGGGACCGGGGAGCTGTTATTT.

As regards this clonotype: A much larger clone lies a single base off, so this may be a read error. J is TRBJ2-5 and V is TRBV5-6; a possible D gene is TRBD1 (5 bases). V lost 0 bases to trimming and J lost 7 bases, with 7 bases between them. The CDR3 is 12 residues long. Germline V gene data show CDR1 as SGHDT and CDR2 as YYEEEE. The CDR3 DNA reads TGTGCCAGCAGCTTGGAGCAGGGGACCCAGTACTTC. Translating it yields CASSLEQGTQYF. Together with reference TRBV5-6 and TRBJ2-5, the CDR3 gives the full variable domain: DAGVTQSPTHLIKTRGQQVTLRCSPKSGHDTVSWYQQALGQGPQFIFQYYEEEERQRGNFPDRFSGHQFPNYSSELNVNALLLGDSALYLCASSLEQGTQYFGPGTRLLVL.

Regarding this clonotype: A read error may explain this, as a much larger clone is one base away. The DNA for the CDR3 is TGCGCCTGCAGCCAGCTAACGGGAGGTTCAGCAGATACGCAGTATTTT. Encoded protein: CACSQLTGGSADTQYF. V gene TRBV4-1 combines with J gene TRBJ2-3; 7 bases are shared with TRBD2. Germline V gene lookup returns CDR1 MGHRA and CDR2 YSYEKL. The CDR3 totals 16 residues.